The source of this T cell receptor (beta chain) is a study of T cell responses to AZD1222 COVID-19 vaccine. After removal of 5 bases from V and 3 bases from J, the junction contained 3 bases not matched to a gene. The CDR3 consists of 15 residues. The germline V gene has CDR1 SEHNR and CDR2 FQNEAQ (reference sequence). The assay was immunoSEQ multiplex PCR, and TCRdb's table has in-frame clones only and misses some. This sample carries about 55,000 clones, over 75% of them seen once, and the ten largest clones take about 15%. Study-wide results and caveats: Reportedly, close to half of spike-specific TCRs are directed against unmutated variant regions.

In the case of this clone: The antigen remains unidentified.

Source: peripheral blood, taken on day 0 of AZD1222 vaccination. This TCR was recovered from an adult in good health. The rearrangement joins TRBV7-9 to TRBJ2-2, with 10 positions matching TRBD2. The CDR3 DNA sequence: TGTGCCAGCAGCGGGACTAGCGCCTACACCGGGGAGCTGTTTTTT. Its protein is CASSGTSAYTGELFF.